This TCR beta chain was sequenced for a study of PD-1 blockade in classical Hodgkin lymphoma. The sample's time point: cycle 4 day 1 (C4D1), after around six weeks of nivolumab. Every single patient, without exception, relapsed after autologous stem cell transplantation, and brentuximab vedotin exposure varied. Patients had relapsed/refractory classical Hodgkin lymphoma with complete response, partial response or progressive disease as best response. Data came from immunoSEQ multiplex PCR; TCRdb stores just in-frame clones and leaves some out. The sample has about 9,700 clones; 65% to 85% are singletons. The study's findings and limits: Complete responders started with a diversity level that resembled newly diagnosed patients at baseline. Diversity in CD4+ TCRs, unlike that measured in CD8+ TCRs, had risen significantly by C4D1. In newly diagnosed patients, baseline TCR diversity was reportedly below that of healthy donors.

This CDR3 is built from 14 residues. The germline CDR1 and CDR2 sequences are MNHNY and SVGAGI (reference sequence). The germline V and J ends were trimmed by 5 bases and 8 bases, with 16 bases remaining between them. About this clone itself: As yet, its antigen is unknown.

This receptor was identified in a human donor with classical Hodgkin lymphoma. The V gene is TRBV6-6, the J gene TRBJ2-1; D not resolved. This material consisted of peripheral blood mononuclear cells (PBMCs), taken before the fourth cycle of nivolumab. CDR3: CASSPDKLVDEQFF. The CDR3 coding sequence is TGTGCCAGCAGTCCTGACAAATTAGTGGATGAGCAGTTCTTC.